Many counts were recorded for the clone carrying this T cell receptor (beta chain). Its antigen remains unknown. Germline CDR1 KGHDR, CDR2 SFDVKD. The CDR3 has 16 amino acids. After removal of 1 base from V and 1 base from J, the junction contained 3 bases not matched to a gene. These data originate in a study of early T cells in non-severe SARS-CoV-2 infection. Study-level points and caveats: Anti-spike CD8 responses were favored in VDJdb matching, and private and CD4 specificities were missed.

TCRdb recomputed calls from the 5' RACE reads with MiXCR, one row per CDR3 protein. Of tens of thousands of distinct CDR3 sequences in the sample, about 13% were seen once. The rearrangement joins TRBV24-1 to TRBJ2-1; 7 bases agree with TRBD2. The sample taken for sequencing was whole blood. The source of this sequence is an adult who was a healthcare worker with PCR-confirmed SARS-CoV-2 infection or an uninfected control (not recorded which). CDR3 sequence: CATSDLLSGSYNEQFF. The CDR3 coding sequence is TGTGCCACCAGTGATTTACTTAGCGGGTCCTACAATGAGCAGTTCTTC.